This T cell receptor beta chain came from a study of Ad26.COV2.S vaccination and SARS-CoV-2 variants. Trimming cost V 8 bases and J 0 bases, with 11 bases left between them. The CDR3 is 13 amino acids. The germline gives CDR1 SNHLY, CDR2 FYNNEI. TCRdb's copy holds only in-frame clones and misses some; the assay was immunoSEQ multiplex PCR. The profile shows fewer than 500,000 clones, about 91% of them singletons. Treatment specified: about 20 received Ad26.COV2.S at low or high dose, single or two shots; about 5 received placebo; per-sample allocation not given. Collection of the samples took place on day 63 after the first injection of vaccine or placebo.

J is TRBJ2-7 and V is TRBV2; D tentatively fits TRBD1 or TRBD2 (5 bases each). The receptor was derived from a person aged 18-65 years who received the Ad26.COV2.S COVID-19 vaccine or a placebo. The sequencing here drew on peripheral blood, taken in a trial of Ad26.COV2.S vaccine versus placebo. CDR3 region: CASGRGVSYEQYF. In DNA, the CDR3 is TGTGCCAGCGGGAGAGGGGTCTCCTACGAGCAGTACTTC.